The rows below give T cell receptor beta chains drawn from one sample of a study of blood T cell repertoires in COVID-19. Only in-frame clones appear in the TCRdb table, and some are missing; sequencing was by immunoSEQ multiplex PCR. The table has roughly 88,000 clones, approximately 81% seen once. The sequencing sample was made of peripheral blood. These receptors all come from a woman of 80 years or more with acute or convalescent COVID-19. The CDR3 runs from the conserved cysteine through the conserved F or W. The D gene is left open where the match is weak. A row's size may be missing; if present it is once, few, many or a size class.

J gene	CDR3 length	clone size	D gene	V gene	CDR3 protein	CDR3 DNA
TRBJ1-3	15	.	TRBD1	TRBV11-2	CASSRTGSRGNTIYF	TGTGCCAGCAGCAGGACAGGGTCAAGGGGAAACACCATATATTTT
TRBJ1-6	16	.	TRBD1	TRBV5-6	CASSPPSGTANSPLHF	TGTGCCAGCAGCCCGCCCTCCGGGACAGCTAATTCACCCCTCCACTTT
TRBJ2-2	14	.	.	TRBV18	CASSPTGNTGELFF	TGTGCCAGCTCCCCAACAGGGAACACCGGGGAGCTGTTTTTT
TRBJ1-1	15	.	.	TRBV18	CASSPGRGLGTEAFF	TGTGCCAGCTCACCGGGGAGAGGTCTTGGCACTGAAGCTTTCTTT
TRBJ2-5	14	.	.	TRBV10-3	CAISESRQQETQYF	TGTGCCATCAGTGAGTCCCGACAGCAAGAGACCCAGTACTTC
TRBJ1-1	17	.	TRBD1	TRBV7-9	CASSPTRTGPLNTEAFF	TGTGCCAGCAGCCCAACGAGGACAGGGCCATTGAACACTGAAGCTTTCTTT
TRBJ2-3	19	.	TRBD2	TRBV27	CASSLGLAGGNKFTDTQYF	TGTGCCAGCAGTTTAGGACTAGCGGGGGGCAATAAATTCACAGATACGCAGTATTTT
TRBJ2-1	13	.	.	TRBV18	CASSPAGYNEQFF	TGTGCCAGCTCACCTGCAGGATACAATGAGCAGTTCTTC
TRBJ1-3	14	.	.	TRBV2	CASIDGSSGNTIYF	TGTGCCAGCATAGACGGGAGCTCTGGAAACACCATATATTTT
TRBJ1-2	11	few	.	TRBV7-9	CASRAAYGYTF	TGTGCCAGCAGGGCGGCCTATGGCTACACCTTC
TRBJ2-2	15	once	.	TRBV6-5	CASRKGQSRTGELFF	TGTGCCAGCAGAAAGGGACAAAGTCGAACCGGGGAGCTGTTTTTT
TRBJ2-3	14	.	.	TRBV18	CASSPSLKDFAQYF	TGTGCCAGCTCACCCAGCTTAAAGGACTTTGCGCAGTATTTT
TRBJ2-5	15	once	TRBD2	TRBV28	CASSSTSGPTETQYF	TGTGCCAGCAGTTCCACTAGCGGGCCCACAGAGACCCAGTACTTC
TRBJ1-5	14	.	TRBD1	TRBV7-9	CASSQDRDNQPQHF	TGTGCCAGCAGCCAGGACAGGGACAATCAGCCCCAGCATTTT
TRBJ2-7	15	.	TRBD1	TRBV5-1	CASSLGTGVNYEQYF	TGCGCCAGCAGCTTGGGGACAGGGGTAAACTACGAGCAGTACTTC
TRBJ1-4	15	.	.	TRBV2	CASSPWAQGREKLFF	TGTGCCAGCAGTCCTTGGGCACAGGGTAGGGAAAAACTGTTTTTT
TRBJ2-1	17	few	TRBD1	TRBV27	CASRDRGSPFSYNEQFF	TGTGCCAGCAGGGACAGGGGGAGCCCCTTCTCCTACAATGAGCAGTTCTTC
TRBJ2-7	14	.	.	TRBV6-5	CASSRGNRVHEQYF	TGTGCCAGCAGCCGCGGAAACAGGGTCCACGAGCAGTACTTC
TRBJ2-1	14	.	TRBD2	TRBV10-2	CASSGAGGLLEQFF	TGCGCCAGCAGTGGGGCTGGGGGACTACTAGAGCAGTTCTTC